The source of this TCR beta chain is a study of beta chain features in type 1 diabetes. Points from the study as a whole: All four CD4+ subsets of Type 1 diabetes patients contained TCRB CDR3s that were moderately but significantly shorter. Sampled from patients, naive, central memory and Treg TCRB repertoires appeared more similar than those sampled from healthy donors.

Points on this clone: The antigen is unknown.

The V segment lost 2 bases and the J segment 4 bases; nucleotides outside the gene matches: 11. CDR3 length equals 16 residues. The V gene's germline CDR1 is SGHRS and CDR2 YFSETQ. Expressed TCRB transcripts were sequenced after all isolated RNA was converted to cDNA. This table comes from immunoSEQ multiplex PCR, and its TCRdb copy is limited to in-frame clones, with some not included. The sample contains more than 150,000 clones, about 9% of which appear only once. This sequence was found in a woman younger than 45 with type 1 diabetes. Sequenced sample: central memory CD4+ T cells from blood. This chain uses TRBV5-1 with TRBJ2-5, with 7 positions matching TRBD1. The CDR3 here is CASSFDTGDKRETQYF. CDR3 nucleotide sequence: TGCGCCAGCAGCTTTGATACAGGGGACAAGAGAGAGACCCAGTACTTC. Drawing the rest from reference TRBV5-1 and TRBJ2-5, the complete variable domain is KAGVTQTPRYLIKTRGQQVTLSCSPISGHRSVSWYQQTPGQGLQFLFEYFSETQRNKGNFPGRFSGRQFSNSRSEMNVSTLELGDSALYLCASSFDTGDKRETQYFGPGTRLLVL.